Described below is a single TCR beta chain sequence and its context. This record belongs to a study of blood T cell repertoires in COVID-19. About the study: Samples of COVID-19 (acute and convalescent) were obtained from the United States, Italy and Spain. The cDNA or gDNA used as material had been derived from T cells, B-cell-depleted T cells, or PBMCs.

Authors' data handling: Researchers report that nucleated cell counts were estimated from reference gene primer amplification. The assay was immunoSEQ multiplex PCR, and TCRdb's table has in-frame clones only and misses some. That table supplies the V and J calls and clone size; D and trimming were determined from the DNA. The profile shows under 200,000 clones, approximately 85% of them singletons. The specimen sequenced was peripheral blood. The clonotype was recovered from an elderly woman with acute or convalescent COVID-19.

In DNA form, the CDR3 reads TGTGCCAGCACCCCTGGGGGAGGTGGCACAGATACGCAGTATTTT. Translating it yields CASTPGGGGTDTQYF. The chain is built from TRBV6-2 or TRBV6-3 and TRBJ2-3; tentative D call: TRBD2 (6 bases). V lost 7 bases to trimming and J lost 1 base, with 15 bases between them. CDR1 MNHEY and CDR2 SVGEGT come from the germline V gene. The CDR3 covers 15 residues.